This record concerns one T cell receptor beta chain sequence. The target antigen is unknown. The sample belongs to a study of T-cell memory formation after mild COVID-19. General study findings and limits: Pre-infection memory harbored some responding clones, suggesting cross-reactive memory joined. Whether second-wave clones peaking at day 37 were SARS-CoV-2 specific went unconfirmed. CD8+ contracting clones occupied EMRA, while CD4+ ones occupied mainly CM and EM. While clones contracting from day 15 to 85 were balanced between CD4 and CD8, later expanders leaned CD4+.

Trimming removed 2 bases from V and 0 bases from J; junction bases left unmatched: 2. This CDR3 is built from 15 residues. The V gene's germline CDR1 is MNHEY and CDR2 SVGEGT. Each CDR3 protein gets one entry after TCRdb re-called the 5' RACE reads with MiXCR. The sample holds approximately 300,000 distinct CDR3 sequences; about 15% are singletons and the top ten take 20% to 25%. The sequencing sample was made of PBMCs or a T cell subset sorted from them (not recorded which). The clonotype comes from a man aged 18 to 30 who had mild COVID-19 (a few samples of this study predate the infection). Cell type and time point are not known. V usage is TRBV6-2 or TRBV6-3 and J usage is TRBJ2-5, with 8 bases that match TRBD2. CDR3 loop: CASSYAAGDQETQYF. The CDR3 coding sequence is TGTGCCAGCAGTTACGCAGCGGGGGACCAAGAGACCCAGTACTTC.